This T cell receptor beta chain is drawn from a study of early T cells in non-severe SARS-CoV-2 infection. A single record per CDR3 protein comes from TCRdb applying MiXCR to the 5' RACE reads. The data contain about 99,000 distinct CDR3 sequences, roughly 15% of them singletons. This clonotype was seen a single time. Sequencing was performed on whole blood. The clonotype originates from an adult who was a healthcare worker with PCR-confirmed SARS-CoV-2 infection or an uninfected control (not recorded which).

The CDR3 DNA follows: TGTGCCAGCAGCGATAATAGCCGGGATACGCAGTATTTT. Amino acids: CASSDNSRDTQYF. V gene TRBV9 combines with J gene TRBJ2-3; D not resolved. The length of the CDR3 is 13 residues. Germline values: CDR1 SGDLS, CDR2 YYNGEE. Trimming removed 3 bases from V and 6 bases from J, with 11 bases in between. Full variable domain (missing parts from reference TRBV9 and TRBJ2-3): DSGVTQTPKHLITATGQRVTLRCSPRSGDLSVYWYQQSLDQGLQFLIQYYNGEERAKGNILERFSAQQFPDLHSELNLSSLELGDSALYFCASSDNSRDTQYFGPGTRLTVL.